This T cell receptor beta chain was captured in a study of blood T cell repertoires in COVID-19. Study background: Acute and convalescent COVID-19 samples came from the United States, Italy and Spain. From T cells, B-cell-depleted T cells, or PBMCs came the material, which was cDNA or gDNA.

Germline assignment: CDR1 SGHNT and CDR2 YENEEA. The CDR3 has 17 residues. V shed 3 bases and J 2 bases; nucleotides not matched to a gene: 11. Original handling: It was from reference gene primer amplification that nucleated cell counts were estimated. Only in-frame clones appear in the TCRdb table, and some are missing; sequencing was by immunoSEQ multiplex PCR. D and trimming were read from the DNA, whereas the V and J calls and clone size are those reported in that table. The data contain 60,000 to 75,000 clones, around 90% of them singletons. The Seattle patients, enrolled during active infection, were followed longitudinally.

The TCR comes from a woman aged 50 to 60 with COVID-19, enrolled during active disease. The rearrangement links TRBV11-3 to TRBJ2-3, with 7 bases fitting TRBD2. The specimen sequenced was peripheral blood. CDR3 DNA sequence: TGTGCCAGCAGCTTTTTAGGGCTAGCGGATATCACAGATACGCAGTATTTT. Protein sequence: CASSFLGLADITDTQYF. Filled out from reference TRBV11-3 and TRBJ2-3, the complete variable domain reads EAGVVQSPRYKIIEKKQPVAFWCNPISGHNTLYWYLQNLGQGPELLIRYENEEAVDDSQLPKDRFSAERLKGVDSTLKIQPAELGDSAVYLCASSFLGLADITDTQYFGPGTRLTVL.